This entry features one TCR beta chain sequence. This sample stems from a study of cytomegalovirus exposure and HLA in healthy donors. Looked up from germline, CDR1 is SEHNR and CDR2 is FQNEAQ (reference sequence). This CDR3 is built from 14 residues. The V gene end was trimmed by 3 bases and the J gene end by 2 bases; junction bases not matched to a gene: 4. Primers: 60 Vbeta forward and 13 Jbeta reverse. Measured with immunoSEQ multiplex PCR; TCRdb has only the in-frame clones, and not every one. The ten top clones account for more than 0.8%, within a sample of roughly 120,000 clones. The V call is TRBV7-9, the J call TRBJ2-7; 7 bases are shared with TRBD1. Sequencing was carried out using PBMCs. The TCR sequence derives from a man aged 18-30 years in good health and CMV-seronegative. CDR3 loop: CASSFDRDAYEQYF. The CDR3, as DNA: TGTGCCAGCAGCTTCGACAGGGACGCCTACGAGCAGTACTTC.